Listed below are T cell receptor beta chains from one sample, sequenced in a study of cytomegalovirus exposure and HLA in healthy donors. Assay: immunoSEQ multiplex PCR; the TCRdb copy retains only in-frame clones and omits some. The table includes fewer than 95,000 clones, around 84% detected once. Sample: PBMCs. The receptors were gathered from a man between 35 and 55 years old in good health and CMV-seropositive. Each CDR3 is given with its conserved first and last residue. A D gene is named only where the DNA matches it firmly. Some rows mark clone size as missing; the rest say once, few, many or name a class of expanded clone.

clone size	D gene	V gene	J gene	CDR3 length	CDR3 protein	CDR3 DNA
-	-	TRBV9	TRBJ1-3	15	CASSVGHRSGNTIYF	TGTGCCAGCAGCGTAGGACACCGCTCTGGAAACACCATATATTTT
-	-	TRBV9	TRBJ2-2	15	CASSVGGQNTGELFF	TGTGCCAGCAGCGTAGGGGGACAGAACACCGGGGAGCTGTTTTTT
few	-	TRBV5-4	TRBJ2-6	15	CASSIRVSGANVLTF	TGTGCCAGCAGCATCAGGGTATCTGGGGCCAACGTCCTGACTTTC
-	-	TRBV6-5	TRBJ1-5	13	CASMAGVVQPQHF	TGTGCCAGCATGGCAGGGGTGGTTCAGCCCCAGCATTTT
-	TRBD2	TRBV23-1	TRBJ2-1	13	CAGSGTSYNEQFF	TGCGCGGGGAGCGGGACCTCCTACAATGAGCAGTTCTTC
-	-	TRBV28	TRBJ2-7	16	CASAPPQGWGSYEQYF	TGTGCCAGCGCCCCGCCTCAGGGGTGGGGATCCTACGAGCAGTACTTC
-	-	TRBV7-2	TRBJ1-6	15	CASRVDISNNSPLHF	TGTGCCAGCAGAGTGGACATTTCGAATAATTCACCCCTCCACTTT
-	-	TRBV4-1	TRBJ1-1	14	CASSPIPVNTEAFF	TGCGCCAGCAGCCCCATTCCAGTGAACACTGAAGCTTTCTTT
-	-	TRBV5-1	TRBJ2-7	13	CASSERQGTEQYF	TGCGCCAGCAGCGAGCGGCAGGGGACCGAGCAGTACTTC
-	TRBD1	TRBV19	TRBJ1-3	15	CASSMRTGRGNTIYF	TGTGCCAGTAGTATGCGGACAGGCAGAGGAAACACCATATATTTT
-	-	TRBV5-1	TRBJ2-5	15	CASSWGRMIGETQYF	TGCGCCAGCAGCTGGGGGCGGATGATCGGAGAGACCCAGTACTTC
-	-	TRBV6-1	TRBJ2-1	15	CASRIFLADYNEQFF	TGTGCCAGCAGAATATTCCTAGCAGACTACAATGAGCAGTTCTTC
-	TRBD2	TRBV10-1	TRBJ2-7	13	CASFAGLGGEQYF	TGCGCCAGCTTCGCGGGACTAGGGGGCGAGCAGTACTTC
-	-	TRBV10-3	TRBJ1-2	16	CAISEPMRSTGYGYTF	TGTGCCATCAGTGAGCCGATGAGATCTACGGGCTATGGCTACACCTTC
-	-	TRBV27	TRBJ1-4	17	CASSLRLVGGTNEKLFF	TGTGCCAGCAGTTTACGTTTGGTTGGGGGCACTAATGAAAAACTGTTTTTT
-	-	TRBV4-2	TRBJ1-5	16	CASSVRGDYSNQPQHF	TGTGCCAGCAGTGTCAGGGGAGACTATAGCAATCAGCCCCAGCATTTT
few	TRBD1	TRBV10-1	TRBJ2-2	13	CASSDRDTGELFF	TGCGCCAGCAGCGACAGGGACACCGGGGAGCTGTTTTTT
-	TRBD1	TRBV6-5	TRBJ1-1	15	CASSPTGARNTEAFF	TGTGCCAGCAGTCCTACAGGGGCCAGGAACACTGAAGCTTTCTTT
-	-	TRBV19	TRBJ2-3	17	CASSIAPFGVAGDTQYF	TGTGCCAGTAGTATAGCCCCCTTTGGAGTGGCCGGTGATACGCAGTATTTT
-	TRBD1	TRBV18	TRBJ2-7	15	CASSHTGTGGNEQYF	TGTGCCAGCTCACATACCGGGACAGGGGGTAACGAGCAGTACTTC
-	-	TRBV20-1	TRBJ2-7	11	CSARDLSEQYF	TGCAGTGCTAGAGATCTGTCCGAGCAGTACTTC
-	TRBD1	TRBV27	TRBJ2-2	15	CVSRRGQGYAGELFF	TGTGTCAGCAGAAGAGGACAGGGATATGCCGGGGAGCTGTTTTTT
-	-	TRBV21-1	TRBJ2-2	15	CASSTRQTDTGELFF	TGTGCCAGCAGCACTCGACAGACCGACACCGGGGAGCTGTTTTTT
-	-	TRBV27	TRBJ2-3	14	CASTRRGGTNTQYF	TGTGCCAGCACCCGAAGGGGGGGTACAAATACGCAGTATTTT
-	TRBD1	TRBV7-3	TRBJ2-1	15	CASSPGTGTYNEQFF	TGTGCCAGCAGCCCCGGGACAGGTACTTACAATGAGCAGTTCTTC
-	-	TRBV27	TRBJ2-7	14	CASSYTAGFDEQYF	TGTGCCAGCAGTTATACCGCGGGTTTTGACGAGCAGTACTTC
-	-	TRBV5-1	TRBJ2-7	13	CASSFGQNLEQYF	TGCGCCAGCAGCTTCGGACAAAACCTCGAGCAGTACTTC
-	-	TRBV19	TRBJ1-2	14	CASSTDSGDYGYTF	TGTGCCAGTAGTACGGACAGTGGGGACTATGGCTACACCTTC
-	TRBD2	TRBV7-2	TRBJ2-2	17	CASSTGLAGSVTGELFF	TGTGCCAGCAGCACCGGACTAGCCGGCTCCGTTACCGGGGAGCTGTTTTTT
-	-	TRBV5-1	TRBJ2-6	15	CASSPPGTGANVLTF	TGCGCCAGCAGCCCCCCAGGGACTGGGGCCAACGTCCTGACTTTC
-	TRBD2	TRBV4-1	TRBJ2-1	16	CASSQTPGGVYNEQFF	TGCGCCAGCAGCCAAACCCCGGGGGGGGTTTACAATGAGCAGTTCTTC
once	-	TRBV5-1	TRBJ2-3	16	CASSLVGQLIADTQYF	TGCGCCAGCAGCCTGGTGGGCCAGCTAATTGCAGATACGCAGTATTTT
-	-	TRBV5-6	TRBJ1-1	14	CASSWGHLNTEAFF	TGTGCCAGCAGCTGGGGACACTTGAACACTGAAGCTTTCTTT
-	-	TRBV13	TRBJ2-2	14	CASSLPPQTGELFF	TGTGCCAGCAGCTTACCCCCACAGACCGGGGAGCTGTTTTTT
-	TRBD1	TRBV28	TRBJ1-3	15	CASKTGGSSGNTIYF	TGTGCCAGCAAGACAGGGGGTTCCTCTGGAAACACCATATATTTT
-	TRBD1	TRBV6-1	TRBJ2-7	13	CASSEQQGGEQYF	TGTGCCAGCAGTGAGCAACAGGGGGGCGAGCAGTACTTC
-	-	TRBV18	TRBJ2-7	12	CASSPGTDEQYF	TGTGCCAGCTCACCAGGAACAGACGAGCAGTACTTC
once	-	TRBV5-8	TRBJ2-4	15	CASSLGDTAKNIQYF	TGTGCCAGCAGCTTGGGAGATACGGCCAAAAACATTCAGTACTTC
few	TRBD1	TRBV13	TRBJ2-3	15	CASSYGQGSTDTQYF	TGTGCCAGCAGCTATGGACAGGGAAGCACAGATACGCAGTATTTT
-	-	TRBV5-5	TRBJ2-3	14	CASSAGTSTDTQYF	TGTGCCAGCAGCGCCGGGACTAGCACAGATACGCAGTATTTT